This T cell receptor beta chain was recorded in a study of regulatory T cells in long-lasting Graves disease. TCR beta libraries were built with iRepertoire HTBI primers and Arm-PCR of CDR3 regions. TCRdb called the multiplex PCR reads again in MiXCR, with one record for every CDR3 protein. The table shows about 440,000 distinct CDR3 sequences, with approximately 15% occurring only once. In germline, CDR1 is LNHDA, CDR2 SQIVND (reference sequence). The CDR3 is 17 amino acids. V was shortened by 3 bases and J by 9 bases, with 24 bases between the two germline ends. This clonotype has at least ten counts. Time point reported: newly diagnosed GD, antithyroid drugs for less than 3 months. PBMC-derived RNA was used for the TCR library. The sample was also reused in another study, on T cells in Graves' hyperthyroidism and ophthalmopathy.

This clonotype was obtained from a woman aged 25 to 45 with Graves disease. Sequencing used peripheral blood mononuclear cells (PBMCs), obtained at new diagnosis, from a patient treated with antithyroid drugs. This chain joins TRBV19 and TRBJ2-1, with D maybe TRBD2 (6 bases). CDR3 residues: CASSMRRVVTGVGEQFF. As DNA, the CDR3 is TGTGCCAGTAGTATGCGCAGAGTGGTGACGGGAGTCGGTGAGCAGTTCTTC.